The rows below give T cell receptor beta chains drawn from one sample of a study of cytomegalovirus exposure and HLA in healthy donors. The method was immunoSEQ multiplex PCR; TCRdb's version includes in-frame clones alone and lacks a portion of them. The table lists under 200,000 clones, around 79% of them singletons. Sequenced material: PBMCs. All receptors come from a man in his forties or fifties in good health and CMV-seronegative. Each CDR3 is given with its conserved first and last residue. D genes are given only for firm matches. Not all rows give a size; the values are once, few, many and, for expanded clones, a class.

j_call: TRBJ2-5; d_call: NA; clone_size: NA; v_call: TRBV9; cdr3_aa: CASSVRSQETQYF; cdr3_nt: TGTGCCAGCAGCGTCCGCAGCCAAGAGACCCAGTACTTC
j_call: TRBJ1-1; d_call: NA; clone_size: few; v_call: TRBV2; cdr3_aa: CASSEAGGFTEAFF; cdr3_nt: TGTGCCAGCAGTGAAGCAGGGGGTTTCACTGAAGCTTTCTTT
j_call: TRBJ2-7; d_call: NA; clone_size: NA; v_call: TRBV29-1; cdr3_aa: CSVDGGGGYEQYF; cdr3_nt: TGCAGCGTTGATGGAGGGGGGGGATACGAGCAGTACTTC
j_call: TRBJ2-5; d_call: NA; clone_size: NA; v_call: TRBV19; cdr3_aa: CASSIHDRKETQYF; cdr3_nt: TGTGCCAGTAGTATACACGACAGAAAAGAGACCCAGTACTTC
j_call: TRBJ2-2; d_call: NA; clone_size: NA; v_call: TRBV6-5; cdr3_aa: CASSYGLARSGELFF; cdr3_nt: TGTGCCAGCAGTTACGGGTTAGCGAGGTCCGGGGAGCTGTTTTTT
j_call: TRBJ2-1; d_call: TRBD2; clone_size: NA; v_call: TRBV11-3; cdr3_aa: CASSQGLGGYNEQFF; cdr3_nt: TGTGCCAGCAGCCAGGGACTAGGGGGTTACAATGAGCAGTTCTTC
j_call: TRBJ2-4; d_call: NA; clone_size: NA; v_call: TRBV6-1; cdr3_aa: CASSDRVNIQYF; cdr3_nt: TGTGCCAGCAGTGACAGGGTAAACATTCAGTACTTC
j_call: TRBJ2-2; d_call: NA; clone_size: NA; v_call: TRBV19; cdr3_aa: CASSSLPGELFF; cdr3_nt: TGTGCCAGTAGTTCCCTTCCCGGGGAGCTGTTTTTT
j_call: TRBJ1-3; d_call: NA; clone_size: NA; v_call: TRBV5-1; cdr3_aa: CASSFSGAVSGNTIYF; cdr3_nt: TGCGCCAGCAGCTTCTCAGGGGCAGTTTCTGGAAACACCATATATTTT
j_call: TRBJ2-2; d_call: NA; clone_size: NA; v_call: TRBV15; cdr3_aa: CATSREVAGAGELFF; cdr3_nt: TGTGCCACCAGCAGAGAGGTAGCCGGGGCCGGGGAGCTGTTTTTT
j_call: TRBJ2-5; d_call: NA; clone_size: few; v_call: TRBV6-4; cdr3_aa: CASAREAGETQYF; cdr3_nt: TGTGCCAGCGCCCGAGAGGCGGGAGAGACCCAGTACTTC
j_call: TRBJ2-5; d_call: NA; clone_size: NA; v_call: TRBV18; cdr3_aa: CASSGAVQETQYF; cdr3_nt: TGTGCCAGCTCAGGGGCAGTACAAGAGACCCAGTACTTC
j_call: TRBJ1-1; d_call: TRBD1; clone_size: few; v_call: TRBV30; cdr3_aa: CAWSLRDRGLGEAFF; cdr3_nt: TGTGCCTGGAGTCTCCGGGACAGGGGGCTGGGTGAAGCTTTCTTT
j_call: TRBJ2-1; d_call: NA; clone_size: NA; v_call: TRBV11-3; cdr3_aa: CASSLGGAYNEQFF; cdr3_nt: TGTGCCAGCAGCTTAGGGGGAGCGTATAATGAGCAGTTCTTC
j_call: TRBJ1-2; d_call: TRBD1; clone_size: NA; v_call: TRBV6-5; cdr3_aa: CASSLTGVGYTF; cdr3_nt: TGTGCCAGCAGTCTGACAGGGGTCGGCTACACCTTC
j_call: TRBJ2-2; d_call: TRBD2; clone_size: few; v_call: TRBV19; cdr3_aa: CASSNPGLAGVTGELFF; cdr3_nt: TGTGCCAGTAGTAACCCCGGACTAGCGGGAGTCACCGGGGAGCTGTTTTTT
j_call: TRBJ1-1; d_call: NA; clone_size: NA; v_call: TRBV2; cdr3_aa: CASSEQANTEAFF; cdr3_nt: TGTGCCAGCAGTGAACAGGCCAACACTGAAGCTTTCTTT